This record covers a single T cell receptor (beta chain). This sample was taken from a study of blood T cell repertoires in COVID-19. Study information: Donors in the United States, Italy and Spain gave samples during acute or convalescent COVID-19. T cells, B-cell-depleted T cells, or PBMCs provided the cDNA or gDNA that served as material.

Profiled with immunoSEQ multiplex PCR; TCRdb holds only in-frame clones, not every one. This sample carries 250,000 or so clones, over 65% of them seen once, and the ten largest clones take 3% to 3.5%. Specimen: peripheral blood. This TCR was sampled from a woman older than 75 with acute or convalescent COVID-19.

The CDR3 spells CASSRSPTANTEAFF. Here the CDR3 DNA reads TGTGCCAGCAGCCGATCCCCGACAGCGAACACTGAAGCTTTCTTT. This chain links TRBV5-6 with TRBJ1-1, with D perhaps matching TRBD1 (5 bases). The germline V and J ends were trimmed by 4 bases and 1 base, with 14 bases remaining between them. Germline V gives CDR1 SGHDT, CDR2 YYEEEE. This CDR3 is 15 amino acids long.